These 9 T cell receptor beta chains were sequenced from one sample in a study of blood T cells in healthy people across ages (dated by TCRdb to 2014 to 2015). The method behind the library was 5' RACE. Instrument used: Illumina HiSeq 2500. A second roughly 6 to 12 cycle PCR used a sample-barcoded 5' primer and a J-beta primer mix. TCRdb itself trimmed the public reads at Q25 with fastp, ran MiXCR and retained productive beta chains. Identical CDR3 protein sequences are pooled into one entry, listed with their most common genes and DNA. The sample profile shows about 800,000 distinct CDR3 sequences; about half of them were found once. The ten largest account for around 18% of the sample. Specimen: blood. These receptors came from a man of 80 years or more in good health.

This clonotype was picked up a small number of times. This chain uses TRBV21-1 with TRBJ2-7; the D call in the table, TRBD2, was not verified against the DNA. TRBV21-1 is recorded as a pseudogene. The CDR3 runs 18 residues. CDR3 loop: CASSLIRGSGALSYEQYF. In nucleotides, the CDR3 is TGTGCCAGCAGTCTTATCCGCGGTAGCGGGGCCCTCTCCTACGAGCAGTACTTC.

In its sample, this clonotype was seen many times. The V gene is TRBV29-1, the J gene TRBJ2-7; TRBD2 agrees at 14 bases. Germline V gives CDR1 SQVTM, CDR2 ANQGSEA. V lost 6 bases, J lost 0 bases, and 7 bases stayed unmatched. There are 16 residues in the CDR3. In DNA form, the CDR3 reads TGCAGCGTCGCCGGGACTAGCGGGAGCAGCTCCTACGAGCAGTACTTC. This translates into CSVAGTSGSSSYEQYF.

J is TRBJ2-1 and V is TRBV30; TRBD2 agrees at 9 bases. V trimming: 4 bases; J trimming: 4 bases; junction bases outside the gene matches: 8. Germline loops: CDR1 GTSNPN, CDR2 SVGIG (reference sequence). CDR3 length: 15 residues. The CDR3 loop is CAWTSGIRIYNEQFF. CDR3 DNA sequence: TGTGCCTGGACTAGCGGGATTAGAATTTACAATGAGCAGTTCTTC.

The V gene is TRBV12-5, the J gene TRBJ2-3; TRBD1 agrees at 7 bases. The CDR3 has 14 amino acids. V was clipped by 6 bases and J by 0 bases; unmatched bases: 3. Looked up from germline, CDR1 is LGHNT and CDR2 is FRNRAP. The chain's CDR3 is CASGLGQSTDTQYF. The DNA of the CDR3 is TGTGCTAGTGGCCTGGGACAGAGCACAGATACGCAGTATTTT.

This chain uses TRBV6-6 with TRBJ1-4, with 7 nucleotides matching TRBD1. CDR3 length: 16 amino acids. Germline V lookup: CDR1 MNHNY, CDR2 SVGAGI (reference sequence). V lost 6 bases and J lost 3; bases outside the gene matches: 10. CDR3 in amino acids: CASRRPQGKSNEKLFF. As DNA, the CDR3 is TGTGCCAGCAGACGCCCACAGGGGAAATCTAATGAAAAACTGTTTTTT.

The chain combines TRBV11-2 with TRBJ2-7, with D perhaps TRBD1 or TRBD2 (5 bases each). Germline V gene sequence: CDR1 SGHAT, CDR2 FQNNGV. The CDR3 has 15 amino acids. V was trimmed by 7 bases and J by 1 base, leaving 17 bases between them. CDR3 in amino acids: CASTWGSHGSYEQYF. CDR3 DNA sequence: TGTGCCAGCACCTGGGGGTCCCATGGATCCTACGAGCAGTACTTC.

The V gene is TRBV3-1, the J gene TRBJ2-2; 7 bases are shared with TRBD1. The V gene end was trimmed by 4 bases and the J gene end by 5 bases; junction bases not matched to a gene: 7. Germline CDR1 and CDR2: LGHDT and YNNKEL (reference sequence). This CDR3 spans 15 amino acids. The CDR3 protein is CASSPRTGRTGELFF. The CDR3 DNA follows: TGTGCCAGCAGCCCTAGGACAGGACGGACCGGGGAGCTGTTTTTT.

This clonotype was seen only a few times. The V call is TRBV7-9, the J call TRBJ2-5; TRBD2 aligns across 8 bases. Unmatched junction bases numbered 10, after V lost 5 bases and J lost 5 bases. The CDR3 sequence is 15 residues long. Germline CDR1 and CDR2: SEHNR and FQNEAQ (reference sequence). The CDR3 loop reads CASSRNDLAGETQYF. The CDR3 region has the DNA TGTGCCAGCAGCCGCAACGACTTAGCGGGGGAGACCCAGTACTTC.

The chain couples TRBV9 to TRBJ2-3; D is unresolved. V was shortened by 4 bases and J by 2 bases, with 23 bases between the two germline ends. This CDR3 is built from 18 residues. Per the germline V gene, CDR1 is SGDLS and CDR2 is YYNGEE. The CDR3 sequence is CASSLRPNSRKNTDTQYF. In DNA form, the CDR3 reads TGTGCCAGCAGCCTTAGACCCAACTCCCGGAAGAACACAGATACGCAGTATTTT.